This is a list of T cell receptor beta chains from one sample in a study of siplizumab effects on memory and regulatory T cells. The table came from immunoSEQ multiplex PCR; TCRdb's copy has only in-frame clones and leaves some out. The sample carries approximately 120,000 clones, about 91% recorded once. The specimen was Tregs sorted from blood. The source is a human donor in good health. Each CDR3 is given with its conserved first and last residue. The D gene is left open where the match is weak. The size of a clone is reported for some rows only, either as once, few or many, or as a class for expanded clones.

-	TRBV29-1	TRBJ2-5	-	TGCAGCGTTGATGGGCCTCGGGAGACCCAGTACTTC	CSVDGPRETQYF
TRBD1	TRBV6-1	TRBJ2-4	-	TGTGCCAGCACAGGGACAGGTGGGAACATTCAGTACTTC	CASTGTGGNIQYF
-	TRBV21-1	TRBJ2-1	-	TGTGCCAGCGGGATAGCGGGGGTTTCCTACAATGAGCAGTTCTTC	CASGIAGVSYNEQFF
-	TRBV29-1	TRBJ2-2	-	TGCAGCGGATCCCAGTCCACCGGGGAGCTGTTTTTT	CSGSQSTGELFF
TRBD2	TRBV6-5	TRBJ2-1	-	TGTGCCAGCAGTGCTAGCGGGACGGGCTACAATGAGCAGTTCTTC	CASSASGTGYNEQFF
-	TRBV7-2	TRBJ2-3	-	TGTGCCAGCAGCCGACGGGGCGTGGATACGCAGTATTTT	CASSRRGVDTQYF
-	TRBV5-1	TRBJ1-4	-	TGCGCCAGCAGCTTGGCCGGTGGGTCTGAAAAACTGTTTTTT	CASSLAGGSEKLFF
-	TRBV6-5	TRBJ2-2	once	TGTGCCAGCAGTTACGTCGTGGACACCGGGGAGCTGTTTTTT	CASSYVVDTGELFF
TRBD2	TRBV4-1	TRBJ2-7	once	TGCGCCAGCAGCCAAGACCCACCATTAGCGGGAGAGGGGTACGAGCAGTACTTC	CASSQDPPLAGEGYEQYF
TRBD1	TRBV10-1	TRBJ2-7	few	TGCGCCAGCAGTGAGTACCCCGGGACAGGGGGATTCAACGAGCAGTACTTC	CASSEYPGTGGFNEQYF
-	TRBV6-5	TRBJ1-2	once	TGTGCCAGCAGTTACGAGGGCATCTTCGGCTATGGCTACACCTTC	CASSYEGIFGYGYTF
-	TRBV19	TRBJ2-6	-	TGTGCCAGTAGTTCACTTCCAGGCAACTCTGGGGCCAACGTCCTGACTTTC	CASSSLPGNSGANVLTF